A selection of T cell receptor beta chains follows, all from one sample in a study of shared clonotypes between healthy human individuals. Generated by immunoSEQ multiplex PCR, the TCRdb table keeps only in-frame clones and is missing some. The table shows just over 2,000,000 clones, with approximately 94% occurring only once. Sample: naive CD8+ T cells sorted from blood. These receptors were taken from a man between 18 and 35 years old in good health. The CDR3 runs from the conserved cysteine through the conserved F or W. The order of the fields is D gene, J gene, V gene, CDR3 length, clone size, CDR3 protein, CDR3 DNA. D genes are given only for firm matches. The listing skips clone size in some rows; elsewhere it reads once, few, many or a size class.

d_call: TRBD2
j_call: TRBJ2-7
v_call: TRBV27
cdr3_length: 13
clone_size: .
cdr3_aa: CASGEGLAGEQYF
cdr3_nt: TGTGCCAGCGGGGAGGGGCTAGCGGGCGAGCAGTACTTC

d_call: .
j_call: TRBJ2-1
v_call: TRBV6-5
cdr3_length: 14
clone_size: .
cdr3_aa: CASSLAPSRYEQFF
cdr3_nt: TGTGCCAGCAGTTTGGCCCCTAGTCGGTATGAGCAGTTCTTC

d_call: TRBD1
j_call: TRBJ1-2
v_call: TRBV18
cdr3_length: 16
clone_size: few
cdr3_aa: CASSPPTGTGVYGYTF
cdr3_nt: TGTGCCAGCTCACCACCGACAGGGACAGGGGTCTATGGCTACACCTTC

d_call: TRBD1
j_call: TRBJ1-1
v_call: TRBV27
cdr3_length: 13
clone_size: .
cdr3_aa: CASRQGLNTEAFF
cdr3_nt: TGTGCCAGCAGACAGGGGTTGAACACTGAAGCTTTCTTT

d_call: .
j_call: TRBJ1-2
v_call: TRBV27
cdr3_length: 16
clone_size: .
cdr3_aa: CASSTSRATLDYGYTF
cdr3_nt: TGTGCCAGCAGTACCTCCAGGGCTACCCTTGACTATGGCTACACCTTC

d_call: .
j_call: TRBJ2-1
v_call: TRBV7-6
cdr3_length: 12
clone_size: .
cdr3_aa: CASTVGGNEQFF
cdr3_nt: TGTGCCAGCACCGTAGGGGGGAATGAGCAGTTCTTC

d_call: .
j_call: TRBJ2-1
v_call: TRBV7-9
cdr3_length: 15
clone_size: .
cdr3_aa: CASSHSFLSYNEQFF
cdr3_nt: TGTGCCAGCAGCCACAGCTTTCTCTCCTACAATGAGCAGTTCTTC

d_call: .
j_call: TRBJ2-5
v_call: TRBV10-3
cdr3_length: 15
clone_size: .
cdr3_aa: CAISESRAGDETQYF
cdr3_nt: TGTGCCATCAGTGAGTCGAGGGCAGGCGACGAGACCCAGTACTTC

d_call: .
j_call: TRBJ1-6
v_call: TRBV18
cdr3_length: 14
clone_size: .
cdr3_aa: CASTDSPYNSPLHF
cdr3_nt: TGTGCCAGCACGGACAGCCCTTATAATTCACCCCTCCACTTT

d_call: TRBD1
j_call: TRBJ2-7
v_call: TRBV2
cdr3_length: 16
clone_size: once
cdr3_aa: CASSEARAGGSYEQYF
cdr3_nt: TGTGCCAGCAGTGAAGCGAGGGCAGGGGGATCCTACGAGCAGTACTTC

d_call: .
j_call: TRBJ2-2
v_call: TRBV6-6
cdr3_length: 16
clone_size: .
cdr3_aa: CASIGPDQLNTGELFF
cdr3_nt: TGTGCCAGCATAGGCCCGGACCAGTTGAACACCGGGGAGCTGTTTTTT

d_call: TRBD2
j_call: TRBJ2-3
v_call: TRBV11-2
cdr3_length: 15
clone_size: once
cdr3_aa: CASSPGVAGLDTQYF
cdr3_nt: TGTGCCAGCAGCCCCGGGGTAGCGGGATTAGATACGCAGTATTTT

d_call: .
j_call: TRBJ2-1
v_call: TRBV11-2
cdr3_length: 14
clone_size: .
cdr3_aa: CASSLDPQAHEQFF
cdr3_nt: TGTGCCAGCAGCTTAGATCCGCAGGCCCATGAGCAGTTCTTC

d_call: .
j_call: TRBJ1-5
v_call: TRBV19
cdr3_length: 12
clone_size: .
cdr3_aa: CASKTPGEPQHF
cdr3_nt: TGTGCCAGTAAGACGCCTGGAGAGCCCCAGCATTTT

d_call: .
j_call: TRBJ2-4
v_call: TRBV4-3
cdr3_length: 17
clone_size: .
cdr3_aa: CASSHNSAPNAGDIQYF
cdr3_nt: TGCGCCAGCAGCCATAACTCAGCGCCCAACGCTGGAGACATTCAGTACTTC

d_call: TRBD1
j_call: TRBJ1-1
v_call: TRBV2
cdr3_length: 15
clone_size: once
cdr3_aa: CASTSLRQGGTEAFF
cdr3_nt: TGTGCCAGCACCTCACTCCGACAGGGGGGCACTGAAGCTTTCTTT

d_call: TRBD2
j_call: TRBJ2-1
v_call: TRBV27
cdr3_length: 15
clone_size: .
cdr3_aa: CASSFSGGPAREQFF
cdr3_nt: TGTGCCAGCAGTTTTAGCGGGGGGCCCGCCCGGGAGCAGTTCTTC

d_call: TRBD2
j_call: TRBJ2-3
v_call: TRBV13
cdr3_length: 14
clone_size: once
cdr3_aa: CASRLGLAVDTQYF
cdr3_nt: TGTGCCAGCCGCCTGGGACTAGCGGTCGATACGCAGTATTTT

d_call: .
j_call: TRBJ2-5
v_call: TRBV2
cdr3_length: 17
clone_size: once
cdr3_aa: CASTQRVTGGPQETQYF
cdr3_nt: TGTGCCAGCACCCAGAGAGTAACTGGAGGCCCCCAAGAGACCCAGTACTTC

d_call: .
j_call: TRBJ2-7
v_call: TRBV10-2
cdr3_length: 15
clone_size: .
cdr3_aa: CASSETAGATYEQYF
cdr3_nt: TGCGCCAGCAGTGAGACGGCAGGAGCTACCTACGAGCAGTACTTC

d_call: TRBD1
j_call: TRBJ2-2
v_call: TRBV5-1
cdr3_length: 14
clone_size: once
cdr3_aa: CASSFRQGAGELFF
cdr3_nt: TGCGCCAGCAGCTTCCGACAGGGGGCTGGGGAGCTGTTTTTT

d_call: TRBD1
j_call: TRBJ1-2
v_call: TRBV7-9
cdr3_length: 13
clone_size: .
cdr3_aa: CASSWDSGYGYTF
cdr3_nt: TGTGCCAGCAGCTGGGACAGCGGGTATGGCTACACCTTC

d_call: .
j_call: TRBJ1-1
v_call: TRBV27
cdr3_length: 14
clone_size: .
cdr3_aa: CASSLAGANTEAFF
cdr3_nt: TGTGCCAGCAGTTTGGCAGGGGCGAACACTGAAGCTTTCTTT

d_call: TRBD1
j_call: TRBJ1-2
v_call: TRBV13
cdr3_length: 14
clone_size: .
cdr3_aa: CASSSDRNSYGYTF
cdr3_nt: TGTGCCAGCAGCTCGGACAGGAACTCGTATGGCTACACCTTC

d_call: .
j_call: TRBJ2-7
v_call: TRBV25-1
cdr3_length: 12
clone_size: .
cdr3_aa: CASSVGGQEQYF
cdr3_nt: TGTGCCAGCAGTGTGGGGGGCCAAGAGCAGTACTTC

d_call: .
j_call: TRBJ2-1
v_call: TRBV4-1
cdr3_length: 16
clone_size: once
cdr3_aa: CASSQVDIGSYNEQFF
cdr3_nt: TGCGCCAGCAGCCAAGTGGACATAGGCTCCTACAATGAGCAGTTCTTC

d_call: .
j_call: TRBJ2-5
v_call: TRBV11-2
cdr3_length: 17
clone_size: .
cdr3_aa: CASSLESVVRGQETQYF
cdr3_nt: TGTGCCAGCAGCTTAGAATCTGTTGTCAGGGGACAAGAGACCCAGTACTTC

d_call: .
j_call: TRBJ1-1
v_call: TRBV15
cdr3_length: 19
clone_size: .
cdr3_aa: CATGSGTEGTLRVNTEAFF
cdr3_nt: TGTGCCACCGGATCCGGGACCGAGGGTACCCTTCGGGTGAACACTGAAGCTTTCTTT

d_call: .
j_call: TRBJ2-1
v_call: TRBV6-5
cdr3_length: 13
clone_size: .
cdr3_aa: CASFPDLNHEQFF
cdr3_nt: TGTGCCAGTTTTCCGGATTTGAACCATGAGCAGTTCTTC

d_call: .
j_call: TRBJ2-3
v_call: TRBV19
cdr3_length: 14
clone_size: .
cdr3_aa: CASSIGTGEDTQYF
cdr3_nt: TGTGCCAGTAGTATAGGAACAGGTGAAGATACGCAGTATTTT

d_call: TRBD1
j_call: TRBJ2-5
v_call: TRBV13
cdr3_length: 16
clone_size: once
cdr3_aa: CASSLGGGQGLETQYF
cdr3_nt: TGTGCCAGCAGCTTAGGAGGTGGACAGGGGCTAGAGACCCAGTACTTC

d_call: TRBD1
j_call: TRBJ2-7
v_call: TRBV4-3
cdr3_length: 15
clone_size: .
cdr3_aa: CASSQDKGTGYEQYF
cdr3_nt: TGCGCCAGCAGCCAAGATAAAGGGACAGGGTACGAGCAGTACTTC

d_call: .
j_call: TRBJ1-3
v_call: TRBV2
cdr3_length: 16
clone_size: .
cdr3_aa: CASSEALSYSGNTIYF
cdr3_nt: TGTGCCAGCAGTGAAGCGCTGTCTTACTCTGGAAACACCATATATTTT

d_call: .
j_call: TRBJ2-2
v_call: TRBV5-4
cdr3_length: 14
clone_size: .
cdr3_aa: CASSWVQGPGELFF
cdr3_nt: TGTGCCAGCAGCTGGGTACAGGGCCCCGGGGAGCTGTTTTTT

d_call: .
j_call: TRBJ2-3
v_call: TRBV2
cdr3_length: 15
clone_size: .
cdr3_aa: CASSEGFSSTDTQYF
cdr3_nt: TGTGCCAGCAGTGAAGGATTTTCTAGCACAGATACGCAGTATTTT

d_call: .
j_call: TRBJ2-5
v_call: TRBV28
cdr3_length: 15
clone_size: .
cdr3_aa: CASSLGPLFQETQYF
cdr3_nt: TGTGCCAGCAGTTTAGGACCGTTGTTCCAAGAGACCCAGTACTTC

d_call: TRBD1
j_call: TRBJ2-7
v_call: TRBV4-3
cdr3_length: 17
clone_size: .
cdr3_aa: CASSQGSPGQGTHEQYF
cdr3_nt: TGCGCCAGCAGCCAAGGCTCGCCGGGACAGGGAACACACGAGCAGTACTTC

d_call: .
j_call: TRBJ1-5
v_call: TRBV19
cdr3_length: 15
clone_size: .
cdr3_aa: CASSMDSWSNQPQHF
cdr3_nt: TGTGCCAGTAGTATGGACAGCTGGAGCAATCAGCCCCAGCATTTT

d_call: .
j_call: TRBJ2-7
v_call: TRBV11-1
cdr3_length: 13
clone_size: many
cdr3_aa: CASTLGPTYEQYF
cdr3_nt: TGTGCCAGCACCCTAGGACCGACGTACGAGCAGTACTTC

d_call: .
j_call: TRBJ1-6
v_call: TRBV27
cdr3_length: 15
clone_size: .
cdr3_aa: CASTPMAGGNSPLHF
cdr3_nt: TGTGCCAGCACTCCCATGGCCGGGGGCAATTCACCCCTCCACTTT

d_call: .
j_call: TRBJ1-1
v_call: TRBV25-1
cdr3_length: 16
clone_size: .
cdr3_aa: CARKRWGINWNTEAFF
cdr3_nt: TGTGCCAGAAAACGCTGGGGGATAAATTGGAACACTGAAGCTTTCTTT

d_call: TRBD2
j_call: TRBJ2-7
v_call: TRBV19
cdr3_length: 14
clone_size: .
cdr3_aa: CASSRLAGVYEQYF
cdr3_nt: TGTGCCAGTAGTAGACTAGCGGGAGTCTACGAGCAGTACTTC

d_call: .
j_call: TRBJ1-2
v_call: TRBV7-9
cdr3_length: 12
clone_size: .
cdr3_aa: CASSFGDGGYTF
cdr3_nt: TGTGCCAGCAGCTTCGGCGATGGCGGCTACACCTTC

d_call: .
j_call: TRBJ2-2
v_call: TRBV6-1
cdr3_length: 12
clone_size: .
cdr3_aa: CAGGAYTGELFF
cdr3_nt: TGTGCCGGCGGGGCGTACACCGGGGAGCTGTTTTTT

d_call: TRBD1
j_call: TRBJ2-1
v_call: TRBV27
cdr3_length: 16
clone_size: .
cdr3_aa: CASGITGASSYNEQFF
cdr3_nt: TGTGCCAGCGGAATTACAGGGGCGAGCTCCTACAATGAGCAGTTCTTC

d_call: .
j_call: TRBJ2-1
v_call: TRBV4-1
cdr3_length: 15
clone_size: .
cdr3_aa: CASAHGRFGFNEQFF
cdr3_nt: TGCGCCAGCGCCCACGGGCGGTTTGGTTTTAATGAGCAGTTCTTC

d_call: .
j_call: TRBJ2-2
v_call: TRBV13
cdr3_length: 19
clone_size: .
cdr3_aa: CASSLPFGVPGMNTGELFF
cdr3_nt: TGTGCCAGCAGCTTACCATTCGGGGTTCCTGGGATGAACACCGGGGAGCTGTTTTTT

d_call: TRBD1
j_call: TRBJ2-7
v_call: TRBV7-9
cdr3_length: 12
clone_size: .
cdr3_aa: CASGIQGSEQYF
cdr3_nt: TGTGCCAGCGGAATACAGGGGAGCGAGCAGTACTTC

d_call: .
j_call: TRBJ1-6
v_call: TRBV28
cdr3_length: 16
clone_size: .
cdr3_aa: CASSLTTGSYNSPLHF
cdr3_nt: TGTGCCAGCAGTCTAACGACGGGCTCCTATAATTCACCCCTCCACTTT

d_call: .
j_call: TRBJ2-5
v_call: TRBV4-1
cdr3_length: 16
clone_size: .
cdr3_aa: CASSHLPGAPGETQYF
cdr3_nt: TGCGCCAGCAGCCACCTCCCTGGGGCCCCGGGGGAGACCCAGTACTTC

d_call: .
j_call: TRBJ2-7
v_call: TRBV30
cdr3_length: 14
clone_size: .
cdr3_aa: CAWSVLLPGNEQYF
cdr3_nt: TGTGCCTGGAGTGTACTACTACCAGGCAACGAGCAGTACTTC

d_call: .
j_call: TRBJ1-5
v_call: TRBV6-1
cdr3_length: 13
clone_size: .
cdr3_aa: CASSDGRDQPQHF
cdr3_nt: TGTGCCAGCAGTGATGGCAGGGATCAGCCCCAGCATTTT

d_call: .
j_call: TRBJ2-3
v_call: TRBV6-5
cdr3_length: 14
clone_size: .
cdr3_aa: CASTPQIGADTQYF
cdr3_nt: TGTGCCAGCACCCCCCAGATTGGCGCAGATACGCAGTATTTT

d_call: .
j_call: TRBJ1-2
v_call: TRBV19
cdr3_length: 12
clone_size: .
cdr3_aa: CASSLGGGGYTF
cdr3_nt: TGTGCCAGTAGTCTAGGGGGTGGTGGCTACACCTTC

d_call: .
j_call: TRBJ2-1
v_call: TRBV30
cdr3_length: 13
clone_size: .
cdr3_aa: CAWSVSTGYPSFF
cdr3_nt: TGTGCCTGGAGTGTATCCACAGGCTATCCCTCGTTCTTC